The following is a TCR beta chain sequence with its context. Study processing details: Amplification with reference gene primers provided the estimates of nucleated cell counts. Repertoires were generated with immunoSEQ multiplex PCR, while TCRdb's copy carries only in-frame clones and drops some. V, J and clone size are taken as reported in that table, and D and trimming were inferred from the DNA itself. The sample yields some 190,000 clones, 80% seen once. The sample is drawn from a study of blood T cell repertoires in COVID-19. Study in general: Researchers got acute and convalescent COVID-19 samples from the United States, Italy and Spain. T cells, B-cell-depleted T cells, or PBMCs supplied cDNA or gDNA.

Trimming left V 5 bases short and J 5 bases short, with 10 bases between. The V gene's germline CDR1 is SEHNR and CDR2 FQNEAQ (reference sequence). CDR3 length: 13 residues. This receptor was obtained from a man aged 55 to 69 with acute or convalescent COVID-19. Material for sequencing was peripheral blood. This chain connects TRBV7-9 to TRBJ1-5; D might be TRBD1 (5 bases). Here the CDR3 DNA reads TGTGCCAGCAGCCTCGACAGCTATCAGCCCCAGCATTTT. It codes for CASSLDSYQPQHF.